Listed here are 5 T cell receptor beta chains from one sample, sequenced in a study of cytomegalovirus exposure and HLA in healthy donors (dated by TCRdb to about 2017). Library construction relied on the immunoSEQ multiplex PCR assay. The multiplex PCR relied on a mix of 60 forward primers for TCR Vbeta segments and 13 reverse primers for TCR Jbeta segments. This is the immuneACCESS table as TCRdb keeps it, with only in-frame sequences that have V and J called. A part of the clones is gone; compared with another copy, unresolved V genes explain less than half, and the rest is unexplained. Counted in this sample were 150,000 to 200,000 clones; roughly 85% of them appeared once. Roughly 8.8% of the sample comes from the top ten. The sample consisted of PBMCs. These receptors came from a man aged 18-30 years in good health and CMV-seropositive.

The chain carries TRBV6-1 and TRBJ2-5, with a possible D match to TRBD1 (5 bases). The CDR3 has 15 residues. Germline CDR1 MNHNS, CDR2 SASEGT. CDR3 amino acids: CSSLEQAPYQETQYF. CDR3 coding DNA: TGTTCCTCCCTTGAACAGGCCCCGTACCAAGAGACCCAGTACTTC.

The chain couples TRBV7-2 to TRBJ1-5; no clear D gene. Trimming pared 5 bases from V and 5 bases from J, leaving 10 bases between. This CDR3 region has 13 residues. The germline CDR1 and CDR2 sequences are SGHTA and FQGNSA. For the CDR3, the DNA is TGTGCCAGCAGCCCGTACGGGGATCAGCCCCAGCATTTT. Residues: CASSPYGDQPQHF.

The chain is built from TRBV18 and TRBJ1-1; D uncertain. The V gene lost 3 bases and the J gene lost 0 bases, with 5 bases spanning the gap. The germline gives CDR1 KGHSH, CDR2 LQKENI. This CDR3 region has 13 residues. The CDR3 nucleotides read TGTGCCAGCTCACCCGACATGAACACTGAAGCTTTCTTT. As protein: CASSPDMNTEAFF. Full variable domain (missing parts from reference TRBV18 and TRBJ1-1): NAGVMQNPRHLVRRRGQEARLRCSPMKGHSHVYWYRQLPEEGLKFMVYLQKENIIDESGMPKERFSAEFPKEGPSILRIQQVVRGDSAAYFCASSPDMNTEAFFGQGTRLTVV.

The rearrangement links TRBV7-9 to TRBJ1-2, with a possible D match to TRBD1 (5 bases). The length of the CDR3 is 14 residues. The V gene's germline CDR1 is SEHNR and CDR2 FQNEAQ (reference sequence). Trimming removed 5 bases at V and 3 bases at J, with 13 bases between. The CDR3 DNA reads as TGTGCCAGCAGCCCGACAGTCCCGCACTATGGCTACACCTTC. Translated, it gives CASSPTVPHYGYTF.

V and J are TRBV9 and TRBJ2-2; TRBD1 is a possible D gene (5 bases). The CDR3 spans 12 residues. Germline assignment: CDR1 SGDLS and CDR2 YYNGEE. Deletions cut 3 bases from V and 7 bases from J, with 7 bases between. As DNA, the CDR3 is TGTGCCAGCAGCGCAGGGCTCGGGGAGCTGTTTTTT. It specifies CASSAGLGELFF.